Presented here are 14 T cell receptor beta chains from one specimen sequenced in a study of cytomegalovirus exposure and HLA in healthy donors. Amplification used 60 Vbeta primers and 13 Jbeta primers. Only in-frame clones appear in the TCRdb table, and some are missing; sequencing was by immunoSEQ multiplex PCR. The sample yields roughly 140,000 clones, around three quarters seen once. Material: PBMCs. Source of these receptors: a woman aged 40 to 55 in good health and CMV-seropositive.

In DNA, the CDR3 is TGCGCCAGCAGCCAAGAGCCGGGGAACAATGAGCAGTTCTTC. As protein: CASSQEPGNNEQFF. The genes are TRBV4-3 and TRBJ2-1; a possible D gene is TRBD2 (5 bases). The V gene lost 0 bases and the J gene lost 5 bases, with 8 bases spanning the gap. This CDR3 region has 14 residues. In germline, CDR1 is LGHNA, CDR2 YSLEER.

The rearrangement joins TRBV19 to TRBJ1-1, with 8 bases aligning to TRBD1. The J segment lost 8 bases and the V segment lost 7 bases, leaving 15 bases of the junction unmatched. The CDR3 contains 15 residues. Germline CDR1 is LNHDA and CDR2 is SQIVND (reference sequence). CDR3 sequence reads: CASTPNAGGGLEAFF. The CDR3 region has the DNA TGTGCCAGTACCCCGAACGCAGGGGGCGGGTTGGAAGCTTTCTTT.

The gene calls are TRBV7-9 and TRBJ2-5; 7 bases align to TRBD1. The V and J ends lost 11 bases and 2 bases, in that order; junction bases with no gene match: 2. This CDR3 is built from 11 residues. Germline V gene data show CDR1 as SEHNR and CDR2 as FQNEAQ (reference sequence). The CDR3 nucleotides are TGTGCCGTCAGGGGGCAAGAGACCCAGTACTTC. Its translation: CAVRGQETQYF.

The gene calls are TRBV15 and TRBJ1-3, with D unresolved. The germline gives CDR1 LNHNV, CDR2 YYDKDF (reference sequence). This CDR3 contains 12 residues. Trimming stripped 5 bases from V and 7 bases from J, with 9 bases between. The CDR3: CATSDRINTIYF. The CDR3 DNA sequence: TGTGCCACCAGCGATAGAATTAACACCATATATTTT.

This chain connects TRBV13 to TRBJ2-6; 8 nucleotides match TRBD1. There are 16 residues in the CDR3. CDR1 PRHDT and CDR2 FYEKMQ come from the germline V gene (reference sequence). Losses at the gene ends were 5 bases for V and 1 base for J; bases not matched to a gene: 4. For the CDR3, the DNA is TGTGCCAGCAGCCAGACAGGGGTGTCTGGGGCCAACGTCCTGACTTTC. It codes for CASSQTGVSGANVLTF.

This clone occurred a few times. The V gene is TRBV6-6, the J gene TRBJ2-1; 7 bases align to TRBD2. Germline V gene data show CDR1 as MNHNY and CDR2 as SVGAGI (reference sequence). The length of the CDR3 is 14 residues. The V gene end was trimmed by 2 bases and the J gene end by 7 bases; junction bases not matched to a gene: 5. CDR3 sequence reads: CASSYPGTKNEQFF. The CDR3 DNA sequence: TGTGCCAGCAGTTACCCCGGGACTAAGAATGAGCAGTTCTTC.

This chain joins TRBV6-1 and TRBJ1-5; the match to TRBD1 covers 7 bases. The ends lost 8 bases at V and 6 bases at J; junction bases unmatched: 10. Germline V lookup: CDR1 MNHNS, CDR2 SASEGT. This CDR3 comprises 14 residues. DNA for the CDR3: TGTGCCAGCCATGAGAACAGGGGCTCTCAGCCCCAGCATTTT. Protein: CASHENRGSQPQHF.

The V and J genes are TRBV2 and TRBJ2-7; 9 bases are a match to TRBD1. The CDR3 has 14 residues. The V and J ends lost 6 bases and 1 base, in that order; junction bases with no gene match: 4. CDR1 is SNHLY and CDR2 is FYNNEI in the germline V gene. CDR3 residues: CASRSGTGSYEQYF. As DNA, the CDR3 is TGTGCCAGCAGGTCGGGGACAGGGTCCTACGAGCAGTACTTC.

CDR3 protein: CASLAGGLITDTQYF. CDR3 bases: TGTGCCAGCCTAGCGGGGGGCCTCATCACAGATACGCAGTATTTT. This chain uses TRBV6-6 with TRBJ2-3; TRBD2 aligns across 11 bases. V lost 8 bases and J lost 2; bases outside the gene matches: 6. The CDR3 consists of 15 residues. Germline assignment: CDR1 MNHNY and CDR2 SVGAGI (reference sequence).

This clone was found once. The rearrangement links TRBV9 to TRBJ2-3; 11 bases are shared with TRBD2. The germline V gene encodes CDR1 SGDLS and CDR2 YYNGEE. CDR3 size: 14 residues. V lost 4 bases to trimming and J lost 6 bases; unmatched junction nucleotides: 4. The DNA of the CDR3 is TGTGCCAGCAGCCGACTAGCGGGGCGGGATACGCAGTATTTT. Translation gives CASSRLAGRDTQYF.

This chain joins TRBV5-1 and TRBJ1-2, with D possibly being TRBD1 (6 bases). The V end lost 1 base, the J end lost 3 bases, and 13 bases lay between the germline ends. CDR1 and CDR2 (germline): SGHRS, YFSETQ. The length of the CDR3 is 15 residues. CDR3: CASSLFGGQHYGYTF. The CDR3 nucleotides read TGCGCCAGCAGCTTGTTCGGCGGACAGCACTATGGCTACACCTTC.

The chain employs TRBV19 and TRBJ1-5; D might be TRBD1 (5 bases). Germline V CDR1 and CDR2: LNHDA, SQIVND (reference sequence). The CDR3 runs to 13 residues. Trimming stripped 9 bases from V and 2 bases from J, with 11 bases between. CDR3 protein: CASREVGNQPQHF. CDR3 nucleotide sequence: TGTGCCAGCAGGGAAGTGGGCAATCAGCCCCAGCATTTT.

This chain uses TRBV7-9 with TRBJ1-2; D gene ambiguous. Trimming took off 5 bases at V and 8 bases at J, with 15 bases between the two ends. Germline CDR1 SEHNR, CDR2 FQNEAQ (reference sequence). The CDR3 extends over 13 amino acids. The CDR3 sequence is CASSVEAGNGYTF. As DNA, the CDR3 is TGTGCCAGCAGCGTAGAGGCGGGCAACGGCTACACCTTC.

The rearrangement links TRBV11-2 to TRBJ2-3, with TRBD2 matching 11 bases. From germline, CDR1 is SGHAT and CDR2 FQNNGV. There are 16 residues in the CDR3. V gave up 2 bases and J gave up 6 bases; unmatched junction bases: 7. The CDR3 spells CASSLYSGGAGDTQYF. CDR3 nucleotides: TGTGCCAGCAGCTTATATAGCGGGGGGGCAGGCGATACGCAGTATTTT.